This T cell receptor beta chain was recorded in a study of T cells in Graves' hyperthyroidism and ophthalmopathy. A note on this clonotype: The antigen is undetermined. Its ends do not fully match the called genes, so a read error is possible.

Calling Graves' hyperthyroidism stable meant ophthalmopathy did not progress within 18 months. Clinicians diagnosed patients from clinical symptoms, serum thyroxine and TRAb, thyroid ultrasound and orbital computed tomography. The study, taken as a whole, reports: Before onset, by a median of around six months, the model predicted ophthalmopathy.

Germline CDR1 reads SGHTA; CDR2 reads FQGNSA. The CDR3 runs 15 residues. Template material for amplifying TCR beta CDR3 regions consisted of RNA transcripts. Primed by the HTBI set, a first-round RT-PCR was run on the TCR CDR3. TCRdb redid the calling of the multiplex PCR reads with MiXCR, one entry per CDR3 protein. The table has a few hundred thousand distinct CDR3 sequences, 40% to 55% seen once; the top ten hold approximately 8.2%. Sequencing input: peripheral blood or thyroid tissue (not recorded which). The chain carries TRBV7-2 and TRBJ1-5; 7 bases fit TRBD1. This TCR was sampled from a woman between 18 and 30 years old with Graves' hyperthyroidism. CDR3 DNA: TGCGCCAGCGCTCGGGGAGGGGGCAGCAATCAGCCCCAGCATTTT. It is translated as CASARGGGSNQPQHF. The whole variable domain, remainder taken from reference TRBV7-2 and TRBJ1-5, is GAGVSQSPSNKVTEKGKDVELRCDPISGHTALYWYRQSLGQGLEFLIYFQGNSAPDKSGLPSDRFSAERTGGSVSTLTIQRTQQEDSAVYLCASARGGGSNQPQHFGDGTRLSIL.